The sequence of this T cell receptor beta chain was determined in a study of blood T cell repertoires in COVID-19. Each recovered donor of Cohort 3 presented with two negative PCRs, clearance, or symptom resolution. Trimming took off 6 bases at V and 3 bases at J, with 7 bases between the two ends. The CDR3 has 12 residues. CDR1 is KGHDR, CDR2 SFDVKD, per germline. The protocol was immunoSEQ multiplex PCR, while the TCRdb copy is restricted to in-frame clones and leaves out a portion. The data show roughly 400,000 clones, around nine tenths seen once. The material sequenced was PBMCs or T cells enriched from blood (not recorded which). The TCR comes from a woman aged 45-59 years who had recovered from COVID-19. The gene calls are TRBV24-1 and TRBJ1-2, with unresolved D. The CDR3 here is CATSSGDYGYTF. The CDR3 nucleotides are TGTGCCACCAGTTCAGGTGACTATGGCTACACCTTC.